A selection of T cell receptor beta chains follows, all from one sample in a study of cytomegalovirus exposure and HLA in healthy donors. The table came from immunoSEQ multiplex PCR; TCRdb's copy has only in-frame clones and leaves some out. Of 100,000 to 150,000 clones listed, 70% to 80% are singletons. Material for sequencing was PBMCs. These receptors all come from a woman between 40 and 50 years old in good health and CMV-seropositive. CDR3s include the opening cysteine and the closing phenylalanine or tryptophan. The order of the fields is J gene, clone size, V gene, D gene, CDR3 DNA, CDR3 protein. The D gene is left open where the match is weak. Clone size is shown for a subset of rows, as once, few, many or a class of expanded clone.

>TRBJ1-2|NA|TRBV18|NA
TGTGCCAGCTTACCTGAGACAGGTGGTTATGGCTACACCTTC
CASLPETGGYGYTF
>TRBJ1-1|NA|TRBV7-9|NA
TGTGCCAGCAGCCTTACAGGGTGGGTTGAAGCTTTCTTT
CASSLTGWVEAFF
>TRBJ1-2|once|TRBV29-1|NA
TGCAGCGTCGAGGAGAATGGCTACACCTTC
CSVEENGYTF
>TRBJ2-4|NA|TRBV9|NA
TGTGCCAGCAGCGTTGGGCTAGCTGGAAGCATTCAGTACTTC
CASSVGLAGSIQYF
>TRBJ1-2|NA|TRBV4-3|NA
TGCGCCAGCAGCCTCCAAGGGGGGGGCGCGTACTATGGCTACACCTTC
CASSLQGGGAYYGYTF
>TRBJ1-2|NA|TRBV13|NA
TGTGCCAGCAGCTTAGCAGGTGGGGGGGCTGGCTACACCTTC
CASSLAGGGAGYTF
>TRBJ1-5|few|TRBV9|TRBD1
TGTGCCAGCAGCGCCGGGACAGGGGACAATCAGCCCCAGCATTTT
CASSAGTGDNQPQHF
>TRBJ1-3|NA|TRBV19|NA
TGTGCCAGTAGCTCGAGCCGCTCTGGAAACACCATATATTTT
CASSSSRSGNTIYF
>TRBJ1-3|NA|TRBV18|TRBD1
TGTGCCAGCTCACCTTACAGGGGACCCTCTGGAAACACCATATATTTT
CASSPYRGPSGNTIYF
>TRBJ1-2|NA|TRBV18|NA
TGTGCCAGCTCAACGGCTCTAGGTTACGATGGCTACACCTTC
CASSTALGYDGYTF
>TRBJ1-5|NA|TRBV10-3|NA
TGTGCCATCAGTGTCTACAGGGATCTTGGCAATCAGCCCCAGCATTTT
CAISVYRDLGNQPQHF
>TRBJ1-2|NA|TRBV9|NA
TGTGCCAGCAGCGTAGAAAGTGGGGCCCCCTATGGCTACACCTTC
CASSVESGAPYGYTF
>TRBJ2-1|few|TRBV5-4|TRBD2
TGTGCCAGCAGCTCCGGGACTAGCGGGTATTACAATGAGCAGTTCTTC
CASSSGTSGYYNEQFF